A selection of T cell receptor beta chains follows, all from one sample in a study of blood T cells in healthy people across ages. TCRdb re-called the 5' RACE reads through MiXCR, storing one row per CDR3 protein. The sample shows about 1 million distinct CDR3 sequences, roughly 45% of them seen only once. Sequenced sample: blood. The source is a woman aged 60 to 75 in good health. The CDR3 runs from the conserved cysteine through the conserved F or W. The D gene is left open where the match is weak. Expanded clones get a size class; other rows say once, few or many, or leave the size out.

>TRBV5-1|TRBD2|TRBJ2-1|16|NA
TGCGCCAGCAGCTTGGAAACTAGCGGGAGTCCGGATGAGCAGTTCTTC
CASSLETSGSPDEQFF
>TRBV2|TRBD2|TRBJ2-3|16|NA
TGTGCCAGCAGTGATTTTTTCGCGGGGGGGCGGGATACGCAGTATTTT
CASSDFFAGGRDTQYF
>TRBV6-2/TRBV6-3|NA|TRBJ2-4|16|few
TGTGCCAGCAGTTCTCAGGGGTCGGGATCCAAAAACATTCAGTACTTC
CASSSQGSGSKNIQYF
>TRBV3-1|TRBD2|TRBJ2-1|15|NA
TGTGCCAGCAGCCAAGGGGTGACTAGCGGGAATGAGCAGTTCTTC
CASSQGVTSGNEQFF
>TRBV7-2|NA|TRBJ1-1|14|NA
TGTGCCAGCAGCTCTAGTGTCAGTAGCACTGAAGCTTTCTTT
CASSSSVSSTEAFF
>TRBV11-1|NA|TRBJ2-3|15|NA
TGTGCCAGCAGCTCGCAGGTGACTAGCACAGATACGCAGTATTTT
CASSSQVTSTDTQYF
>TRBV7-3|TRBD1|TRBJ2-7|15|NA
TGTGTCAGCAGCCCAGGGGACAGGGTAGGACACGAGCAGTACTTC
CVSSPGDRVGHEQYF
>TRBV29-1|NA|TRBJ1-2|13|NA
TGCAGCGTTCAAGAGGGCAGGGGCAGCGGCTACACCTTC
CSVQEGRGSGYTF
>TRBV12-3/TRBV12-4|TRBD1|TRBJ2-3|18|few
TGTGCCAGCAGTTTCCGACAGGGACAGCTCACTAGCACAGATACGCAGTATTTT
CASSFRQGQLTSTDTQYF
>TRBV10-1|NA|TRBJ2-1|15|NA
TGCGCCAGCTTCGAAACTAGGATAATTTGGAATGAGCAGTTCTTC
CASFETRIIWNEQFF
>TRBV30|NA|TRBJ1-4|15|NA
TGTGCCTGGAGTGCGGGGGCGAGAAGGAATGAAAAACTGTTTTTT
CAWSAGARRNEKLFF
>TRBV27|NA|TRBJ2-7|14|once
TGTGCCAGCAGAAGGACGGGGGTGGCCTACGAGCAGTACTTC
CASRRTGVAYEQYF
>TRBV20-1|TRBD1|TRBJ2-5|15|NA
TGCAGTGCTAGGGTCCCGGGACAGGGGGCGGAGACCCAGTACTTC
CSARVPGQGAETQYF
>TRBV5-1|NA|TRBJ2-3|15|NA
TGCGCCAGCAGCCAAGTTCAGCGGGGCACAGATACGCAGTATTTT
CASSQVQRGTDTQYF
>TRBV7-2|NA|TRBJ2-1|14|few
TGTGCCAGCAGCTTAGATAGACTACTCAATGAGCAGTTCTTC
CASSLDRLLNEQFF
>TRBV20-1|TRBD2|TRBJ2-3|15|many
TGCAGTGCTAGAAAGGGACTAGCGGGAGTGGATACGCAGTATTTT
CSARKGLAGVDTQYF
>TRBV14|NA|TRBJ1-1|15|few
TGTGCCAGCAGCCAAGCGCTGGGTTTGTCCACTGAAGCTTTCTTT
CASSQALGLSTEAFF
>TRBV5-1|NA|TRBJ2-3|15|NA
TGCGCCAGCAGCTTGGCCGGGGGTACCGCAGATACGCAGTATTTT
CASSLAGGTADTQYF
>TRBV10-3|TRBD2|TRBJ2-3|18|NA
TGTGCCATCGGAGAGGGACTAGCGGGAGGAACTAGCACAGATACGCAGTATTTT
CAIGEGLAGGTSTDTQYF
>TRBV28|TRBD1|TRBJ1-4|14|once
TGTGCCAGCAGTTTTTGGCAGGGGGCTGAAAAACTGTTTTTT
CASSFWQGAEKLFF
>TRBV2|NA|TRBJ2-7|15|NA
TGTGCCAGCAGTGAGTTGGGGGACGTGGGCTACGAGCAGTACTTC
CASSELGDVGYEQYF
>TRBV2|NA|TRBJ1-2|14|NA
TGTGCCAGCAGTGAAGGGGGAGCTAACTATGGCTACACCTTC
CASSEGGANYGYTF
>TRBV3-1|TRBD1|TRBJ2-7|16|many
TGTGCCAGCAGCCAAGGTGCAAGGACAGGGATCTACGAGCAGTACTTC
CASSQGARTGIYEQYF
>TRBV11-2|TRBD2|TRBJ2-7|17|NA
TGTGCCAGCAGTCCAGAGGGTAGCGGGAGGGCCCAGATCGAGCAGTACTTC
CASSPEGSGRAQIEQYF